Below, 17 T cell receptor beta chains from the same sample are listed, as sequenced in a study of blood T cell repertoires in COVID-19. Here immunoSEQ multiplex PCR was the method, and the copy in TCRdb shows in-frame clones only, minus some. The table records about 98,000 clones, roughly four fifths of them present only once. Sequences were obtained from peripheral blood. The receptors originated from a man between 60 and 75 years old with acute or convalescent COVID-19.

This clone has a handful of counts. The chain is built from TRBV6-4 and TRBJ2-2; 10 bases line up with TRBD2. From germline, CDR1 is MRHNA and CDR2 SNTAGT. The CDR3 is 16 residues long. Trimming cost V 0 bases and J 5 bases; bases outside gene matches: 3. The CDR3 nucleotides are TGTGCCAGCAGTGACTCGCAGGGACTAGCGACCGGGGAGCTGTTTTTT. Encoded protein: CASSDSQGLATGELFF.

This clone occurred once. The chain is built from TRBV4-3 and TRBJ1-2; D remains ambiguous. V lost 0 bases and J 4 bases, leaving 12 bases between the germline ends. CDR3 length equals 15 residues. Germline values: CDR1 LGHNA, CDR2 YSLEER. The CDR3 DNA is TGCGCCAGCAGCCAAGATTTACAGAAAGCCTATGGCTACACCTTC. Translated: CASSQDLQKAYGYTF.

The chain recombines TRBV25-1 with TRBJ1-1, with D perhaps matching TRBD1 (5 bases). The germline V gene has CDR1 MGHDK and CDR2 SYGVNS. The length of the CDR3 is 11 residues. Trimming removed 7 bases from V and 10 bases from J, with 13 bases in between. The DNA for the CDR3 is TGTGCCAGCATGGGGGACTCGAGAGCTTTCTTT. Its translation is CASMGDSRAFF.

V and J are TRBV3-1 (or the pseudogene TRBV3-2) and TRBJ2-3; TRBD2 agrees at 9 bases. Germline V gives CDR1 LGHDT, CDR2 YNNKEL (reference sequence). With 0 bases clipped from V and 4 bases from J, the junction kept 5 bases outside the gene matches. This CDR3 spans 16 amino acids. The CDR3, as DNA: TGTGCCAGCAGCCAAGATCTAGCTAGCGGGGCAGATACGCAGTATTTT. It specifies CASSQDLASGADTQYF.

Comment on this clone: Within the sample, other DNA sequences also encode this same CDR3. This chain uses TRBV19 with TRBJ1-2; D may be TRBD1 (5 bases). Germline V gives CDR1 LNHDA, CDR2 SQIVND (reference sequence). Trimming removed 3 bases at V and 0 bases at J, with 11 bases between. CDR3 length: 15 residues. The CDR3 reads CASSIGQGTNYGYTF. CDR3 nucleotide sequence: TGTGCCAGTAGTATCGGCCAGGGAACTAACTATGGCTACACCTTC.

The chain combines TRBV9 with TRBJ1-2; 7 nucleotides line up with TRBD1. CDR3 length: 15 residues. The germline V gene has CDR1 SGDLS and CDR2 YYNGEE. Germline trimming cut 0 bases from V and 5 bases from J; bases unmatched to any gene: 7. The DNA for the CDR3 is TGTGCCAGCAGCGTAGGAGAGGGGGCAAGGTATGGCTACACCTTC. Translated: CASSVGEGARYGYTF.

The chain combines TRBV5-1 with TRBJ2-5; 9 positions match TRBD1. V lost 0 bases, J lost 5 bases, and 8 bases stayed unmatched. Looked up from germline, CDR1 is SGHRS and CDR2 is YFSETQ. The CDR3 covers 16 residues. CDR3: CASSLVWTGESETQYF. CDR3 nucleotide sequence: TGCGCCAGCAGCTTGGTTTGGACAGGGGAGTCGGAGACCCAGTACTTC.

The CDR3, as DNA: TGTGCCAGCAGCTTAATAGCGGGAGGGCCGGGAAAAGTCATTCAGTACTTC. It yields the protein CASSLIAGGPGKVIQYF. This rearrangement joins TRBV11-2 to TRBJ2-4; 11 nucleotides line up with TRBD2. Trimming removed 2 bases from V and 9 bases from J; junction bases left unmatched: 12. The CDR3 extends over 17 amino acids. CDR1 and CDR2 from the germline V gene are SGHAT and FQNNGV.

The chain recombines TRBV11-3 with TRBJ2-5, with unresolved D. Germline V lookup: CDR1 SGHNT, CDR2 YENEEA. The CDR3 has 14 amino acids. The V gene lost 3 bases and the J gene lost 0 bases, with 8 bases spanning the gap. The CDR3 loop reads CASSFWADQETQYF. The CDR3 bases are TGTGCCAGCAGCTTTTGGGCAGACCAAGAGACCCAGTACTTC.

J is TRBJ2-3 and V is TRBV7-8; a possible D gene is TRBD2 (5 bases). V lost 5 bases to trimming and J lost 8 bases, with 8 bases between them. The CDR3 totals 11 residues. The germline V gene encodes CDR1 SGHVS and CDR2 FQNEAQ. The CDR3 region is CASSERTTQYF. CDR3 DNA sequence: TGTGCCAGCAGCGAGCGGACTACGCAGTATTTT.

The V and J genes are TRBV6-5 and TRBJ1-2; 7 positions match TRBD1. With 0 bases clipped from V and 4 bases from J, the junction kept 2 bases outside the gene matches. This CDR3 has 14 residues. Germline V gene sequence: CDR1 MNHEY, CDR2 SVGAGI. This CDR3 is CASSYSNRGYGYTF. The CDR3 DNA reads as TGTGCCAGCAGTTACTCGAACAGGGGCTATGGCTACACCTTC.

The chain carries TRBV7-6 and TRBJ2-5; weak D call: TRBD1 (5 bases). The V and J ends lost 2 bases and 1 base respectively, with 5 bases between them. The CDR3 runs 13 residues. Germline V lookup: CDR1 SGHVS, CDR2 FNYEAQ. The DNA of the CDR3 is TGTGCCAGCAGCTTACAGGGCCAAGAGACCCAGTACTTC. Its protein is CASSLQGQETQYF.

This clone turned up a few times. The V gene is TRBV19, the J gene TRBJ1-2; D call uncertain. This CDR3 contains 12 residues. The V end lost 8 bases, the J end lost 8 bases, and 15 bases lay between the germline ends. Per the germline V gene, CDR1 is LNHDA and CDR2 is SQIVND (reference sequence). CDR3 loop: CASVRETGGYTF. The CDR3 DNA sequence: TGTGCCAGTGTTAGGGAGACCGGGGGCTACACCTTC.

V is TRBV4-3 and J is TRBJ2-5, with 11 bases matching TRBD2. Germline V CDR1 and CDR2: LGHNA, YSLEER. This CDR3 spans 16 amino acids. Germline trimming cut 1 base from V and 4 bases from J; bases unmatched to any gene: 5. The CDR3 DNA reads TGCGCCAGCAGCCAAGGTGGTAGCGGGAGGGGAGAGACCCAGTACTTC. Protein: CASSQGGSGRGETQYF.

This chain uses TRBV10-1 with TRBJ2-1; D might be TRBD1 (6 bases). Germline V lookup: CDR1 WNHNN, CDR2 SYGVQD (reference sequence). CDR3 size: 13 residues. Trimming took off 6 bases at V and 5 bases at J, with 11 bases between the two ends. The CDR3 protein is CASSSGQNNEQFF. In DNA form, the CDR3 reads TGCGCCAGCAGCTCAGGACAGAACAATGAGCAGTTCTTC.

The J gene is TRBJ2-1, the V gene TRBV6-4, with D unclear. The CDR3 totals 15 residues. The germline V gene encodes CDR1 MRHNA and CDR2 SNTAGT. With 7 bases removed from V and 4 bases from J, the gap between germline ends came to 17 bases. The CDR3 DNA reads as TGTGCCAGCAAACTCAGCGAGATCGGATACAATGAGCAGTTCTTC. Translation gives CASKLSEIGYNEQFF.

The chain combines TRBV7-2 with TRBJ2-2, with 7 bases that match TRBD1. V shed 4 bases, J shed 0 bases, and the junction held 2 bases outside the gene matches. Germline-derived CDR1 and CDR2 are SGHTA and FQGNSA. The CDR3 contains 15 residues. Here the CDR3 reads CASSSGGSNTGELFF. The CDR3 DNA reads TGTGCCAGCAGCTCAGGGGGTTCGAACACCGGGGAGCTGTTTTTT.